The 7 T cell receptor beta chains below come from one sample, sequenced in a study of blood T cell repertoires in COVID-19. The data were produced by immunoSEQ multiplex PCR, yet TCRdb's version contains in-frame clones alone and is incomplete. The sample includes fewer than 250,000 clones, roughly 86% seen only once; the top ten take around 1.5%. The material sequenced was peripheral blood. These receptors came from a woman aged 55-69 years who had recovered from COVID-19.

V gene TRBV2 combines with J gene TRBJ2-1, with D unclear. Per the germline V gene, CDR1 is SNHLY and CDR2 is FYNNEI. The CDR3 loop spans 15 amino acids. Trimming removed 8 bases from V and 0 bases from J, with 14 bases in between. This CDR3 is CASPLTESSYNEQFF. The CDR3 DNA sequence: TGTGCCAGCCCCTTAACTGAGAGCTCCTACAATGAGCAGTTCTTC. Drawing the rest from reference TRBV2 and TRBJ2-1, the complete variable domain is EPEVTQTPSHQVTQMGQEVILRCVPISNHLYFYWYRQILGQKVEFLVSFYNNEISEKSEIFDDQFSVERPDGSNFTLKIRSTKLEDSAMYFCASPLTESSYNEQFFGPGTRLTVL.

The gene calls are TRBV10-3 and TRBJ1-4; 7 nucleotides match TRBD1. CDR1 is ENHRY, CDR2 SYGVKD, per germline. The CDR3 runs to 15 residues. After removal of 7 bases from V and 2 bases from J, the junction contained 7 bases not matched to a gene. This chain's CDR3 is CAIKRTGGTNEKLFF. The CDR3 DNA is TGTGCCATCAAGCGGACAGGTGGGACTAATGAAAAACTGTTTTTT.

The CDR3 coding sequence is TGCGCCAGCAGCTTGGGTCGGGAAAACATTCAGTACTTC. This sequence encodes CASSLGRENIQYF. This chain connects TRBV5-1 to TRBJ2-4; no clear D. With 0 bases removed from V and 5 bases from J, the gap between germline ends came to 6 bases. The CDR3 extends over 13 amino acids. Germline CDR1 is SGHRS and CDR2 is YFSETQ.

This chain links TRBV12-3 or TRBV12-4 with TRBJ2-5; D call uncertain. This CDR3 region has 12 residues. V was clipped by 2 bases and J by 9 bases, with 10 bases between them. CDR3 sequence: CASSLTLGSQYF. DNA of the CDR3: TGTGCCAGCAGTTTAACCCTCGGGTCCCAGTACTTC.

This rearrangement joins TRBV7-2 to TRBJ2-1; 8 nucleotides match TRBD1. Germline V gene data show CDR1 as SGHTA and CDR2 as FQGNSA. Unmatched junction bases numbered 10, after V lost 2 bases and J lost 10 bases. The CDR3 consists of 15 residues. CDR3 DNA: TGTGCCAGCAGCTTAATGGGCGGGACAGGCGGGGAGCAGTTCTTC. Translating gives CASSLMGGTGGEQFF. The full variable domain, completed using reference TRBV7-2 and TRBJ2-1, is GAGVSQSPSNKVTEKGKDVELRCDPISGHTALYWYRQSLGQGLEFLIYFQGNSAPDKSGLPSDRFSAERTGGSVSTLTIQRTQQEDSAVYLCASSLMGGTGGEQFFGPGTRLTVL.

V usage is TRBV10-3 and J usage is TRBJ2-1; tentatively, D is TRBD1 (6 bases). Trimming took off 11 bases at V and 3 bases at J, with 11 bases between the two ends. Germline CDR1 is ENHRY and CDR2 is SYGVKD. This CDR3 is 12 amino acids long. CDR3 sequence (DNA): TGTGCCTCCAGGACAGACTACAATGAGCAGTTCTTC. Its translation is CASRTDYNEQFF.

In its sample, this clone was seen a few times. The chain employs TRBV11-2 and TRBJ1-1, with 8 bases that match TRBD1. Germline-derived CDR1 and CDR2 are SGHAT and FQNNGV. The CDR3 consists of 16 residues. V was pared by 0 bases and J by 8 bases, with 11 bases of the junction left unmatched. In DNA form, the CDR3 reads TGTGCCAGCAGCTTAGACATAGCGTCAGGGGGCAGGGAAGCTTTCTTT. Protein sequence: CASSLDIASGGREAFF.